This entry lists 22 T cell receptor beta chains sequenced from one sample in a study of T cell responses to AZD1222 COVID-19 vaccine. Data came from immunoSEQ multiplex PCR; TCRdb stores just in-frame clones and leaves some out. The sample includes 77,000 or so clones, under 95% seen only once; the top ten take about 30%. The sample in question was peripheral blood, obtained 28 days after the second AZD1222 dose. The receptors shown here come from an adult who received the AZD1222 COVID-19 vaccine.

The chain has TRBV5-1 and TRBJ1-3; TRBD1 might be the D (5 bases). Trimming left V 4 bases short and J 2 bases short, with 10 bases between. This CDR3 is built from 14 residues. From germline, CDR1 is SGHRS and CDR2 YFSETQ. Written as DNA, the CDR3 is TGCGCCAGCAGCACTGAGGGGACTGGAAACACCATATATTTT. It specifies CASSTEGTGNTIYF. Looking up the rest from reference TRBV5-1 and TRBJ1-3 gives the full variable domain: KAGVTQTPRYLIKTRGQQVTLSCSPISGHRSVSWYQQTPGQGLQFLFEYFSETQRNKGNFPGRFSGRQFSNSRSEMNVSTLELGDSALYLCASSTEGTGNTIYFGEGSWLTVV.

The gene calls are TRBV7-2 and TRBJ1-1; D gene ambiguous. V lost 2 bases to trimming and J lost 5 bases, with 9 bases between them. Germline CDR1 reads SGHTA; CDR2 reads FQGNSA. The CDR3 consists of 13 residues. The CDR3 nucleotides are TGTGCCAGCAGCTTATTCCAAGGGACTGAAGCTTTCTTT. Its protein is CASSLFQGTEAFF.

The gene calls are TRBV15 and TRBJ1-1; tentative D call: TRBD1 (6 bases). The CDR3 extends over 14 amino acids. The V gene's germline CDR1 is LNHNV and CDR2 YYDKDF (reference sequence). The ends were cut back, 0 bases at V and 3 bases at J, with 8 bases in the middle. As DNA, the CDR3 is TGTGCCACCAGCAGAGAGTACAGGGACACTGAAGCTTTCTTT. Residues: CATSREYRDTEAFF. Variable domain in full (rest from reference TRBV15 and TRBJ1-1): DAMVIQNPRYQVTQFGKPVTLSCSQTLNHNVMYWYQQKSSQAPKLLFHYYDKDFNNEADTPDNFQSRRPNTSFCFLDIRSPGLGDTAMYLCATSREYRDTEAFFGQGTRLTVV.

With respect to this clone: This specimen includes other DNA sequences encoding the same CDR3. The chain combines TRBV5-1 with TRBJ2-7; D is undetermined. Trimming took off 4 bases at V and 2 bases at J, with 4 bases between the two ends. Germline assignment: CDR1 SGHRS and CDR2 YFSETQ. The CDR3 is made up of 11 amino acids. CDR3 bases: TGCGCCAGCAGCCTGGCCTACGAGCAGTACTTC. Amino acids: CASSLAYEQYF.

V gene TRBV6-5 combines with J gene TRBJ2-7, with no clear D. The CDR3 sequence is 15 residues long. Trimming left V 0 bases short and J 0 bases short, with 9 bases between. CDR1 is MNHEY, CDR2 SVGAGI, per germline. In nucleotides, the CDR3 is TGTGCCAGCAGTTACTCAACACGGAGCTCCTACGAGCAGTACTTC. Its translation: CASSYSTRSSYEQYF.

The gene calls are TRBV28 and TRBJ1-5; D is uncertain. CDR3 length: 19 amino acids. The V and J ends lost 3 bases and 11 bases respectively, with 32 bases between them. Germline CDR1 and CDR2: MDHEN and SYDVKM. The DNA for the CDR3 is TGTGCCAGCAGTTTTTTATCTCATTCCTCCCCAGACGGGTTTGGGGCCCAGCATTTT. Protein: CASSFLSHSSPDGFGAQHF.

This chain links TRBV7-3 with TRBJ2-1; 12 positions match TRBD1. This CDR3 has 16 amino acids. The V and J ends lost 5 bases and 6 bases, in that order; junction bases with no gene match: 8. In germline, CDR1 is SGHTA, CDR2 FQGTGA. In DNA form, the CDR3 reads TGTGCCAGCAGCCACTCGGGACAGGGGGCCATCAATGAGCAGTTCTTC. Translating gives CASSHSGQGAINEQFF.

V usage is TRBV18 and J usage is TRBJ1-1; D gene uncertain. Germline lookup yields CDR1 KGHSH and CDR2 LQKENI. The CDR3 is 14 amino acids. The ends were cut back, 0 bases at V and 4 bases at J, with 9 bases in the middle. This CDR3 is CASSPPMRVTEAFF. CDR3 bases: TGTGCCAGCTCACCACCAATGAGGGTCACTGAAGCTTTCTTT.

This chain joins TRBV20-1 and TRBJ1-1, with a possible D match to TRBD1 (6 bases). The CDR3 is 11 residues long. The ends were cut back, 7 bases at V and 5 bases at J, with 11 bases in the middle. The germline gives CDR1 DFQATT, CDR2 SNEGSKA (reference sequence). The CDR3 coding sequence is TGCAGTGTACAGGGTGGGACTGAAGCTTTCTTT. Translated: CSVQGGTEAFF.

V gene TRBV6-1 combines with J gene TRBJ1-5; D not resolved. Trimming shortened V by 1 base and J by 2 bases, and 9 bases separated the two germline ends. Per germline, CDR1 MNHNS and CDR2 SASEGT. This CDR3 contains 15 residues. DNA of the CDR3: TGTGCCAGCAGTGAAGTAGACGAGGGCAATCAGCCCCAGCATTTT. Encoded protein: CASSEVDEGNQPQHF.

The V and J genes are TRBV7-9 and TRBJ2-7, with D unresolved. The V end lost 3 bases, the J end lost 2 bases, and 8 bases lay between the germline ends. Germline V gives CDR1 SEHNR, CDR2 FQNEAQ (reference sequence). This CDR3 has 13 amino acids. The CDR3 protein is CASSFPGPYEQYF. DNA for the CDR3: TGTGCCAGCAGCTTCCCGGGTCCCTACGAGCAGTACTTC.

On this clone itself: One junction end disagrees with the germline gene, perhaps due to a read error. CDR3 region: CASSMGLRTHF. CDR3 DNA: TGTGCCAGTAGTATGGGACTCCGGACCCATTTT. The rearrangement uses TRBV19 and TRBJ2-3; a weak D match, TRBD2 (6 bases). Germline assignment: CDR1 LNHDA and CDR2 SQIVND (reference sequence). The CDR3 is 11 amino acids.

The J gene is TRBJ2-7, the V gene TRBV11-3, with a possible D match to TRBD1 (6 bases). The CDR3 runs to 14 residues. The germline CDR1 and CDR2 sequences are SGHNT and YENEEA. V was trimmed by 2 bases and J by 1 base, leaving 9 bases between them. DNA for the CDR3: TGTGCCAGCAGCTTAACAGGGATTTCCTACGAGCAGTACTTC. Translated: CASSLTGISYEQYF.

This clone was detected only once. The genes are TRBV11-2 and TRBJ2-7; D is perhaps TRBD1 (5 bases). With 3 bases removed from V and 6 bases from J, the gap between germline ends came to 18 bases. The CDR3 covers 15 residues. The germline V gene encodes CDR1 SGHAT and CDR2 FQNNGV. The CDR3 is CASSFLGQGAFEQYF. CDR3 bases: TGTGCCAGCAGCTTCTTAGGGCAGGGTGCTTTCGAGCAGTACTTC.

This clone was detected only once. The V call is TRBV5-8, the J call TRBJ2-1; D not certain. This CDR3 contains 15 residues. The germline gives CDR1 SGHTS, CDR2 YDEGEE. V lost 3 bases and J lost 0, with 10 bases in between. In DNA form, the CDR3 reads TGTGCCAGCAGCTCATTACAGAGCTCCTACAATGAGCAGTTCTTC. Translation gives CASSSLQSSYNEQFF.

This sequence joins TRBV18 and TRBJ2-2, with TRBD2 matching 11 bases. V trimming: 4 bases; J trimming: 2 bases; junction bases outside the gene matches: 6. Germline V gene lookup returns CDR1 KGHSH and CDR2 LQKENI. The CDR3 covers 17 residues. DNA of the CDR3: TGTGCCAGCTCACGAACCGGGACTAGCGGCAACACCGGGGAGCTGTTTTTT. Translated, it gives CASSRTGTSGNTGELFF.

This clone has just one count. The chain employs TRBV5-1 and TRBJ1-6, with no clear D. Germline lookup yields CDR1 SGHRS and CDR2 YFSETQ. The CDR3 has 15 amino acids. Trimming pared 0 bases from V and 8 bases from J, leaving 12 bases between. Here the CDR3 reads CASSLVRVSDSPLHF. The CDR3 nucleotides are TGCGCCAGCAGCTTGGTGAGGGTCTCGGATTCACCCCTCCACTTT.

The chain combines TRBV2 with TRBJ1-4, with 8 bases that match TRBD1. The junction had 8 bases not matched to a gene; V was cut back by 6 bases and J by 5 bases. Germline V lookup: CDR1 SNHLY, CDR2 FYNNEI. The CDR3 runs to 15 residues. CDR3 amino acids: CASRGQGFINEKLFF. CDR3 in DNA: TGTGCCAGCAGAGGACAGGGCTTTATCAATGAAAAACTGTTTTTT.

The CDR3 region has the DNA TGTGCCAGCAGCTTAGTGGTCGGCGGTTCCTACGAGCAGTACTTC. It specifies CASSLVVGGSYEQYF. This chain joins TRBV7-9 and TRBJ2-7, with no clear D. Trimming took off 1 base at V and 1 base at J, with 11 bases between the two ends. The CDR3 runs to 15 residues. CDR1 is SEHNR and CDR2 is FQNEAQ in the germline V gene (reference sequence).

J is TRBJ1-1 and V is TRBV19; D is perhaps TRBD1 (6 bases). The V and J ends lost 1 base and 4 bases respectively, with 19 bases between them. Germline CDR1 is LNHDA and CDR2 is SQIVND (reference sequence). The CDR3 extends over 17 amino acids. The CDR3, as DNA: TGTGCCAGTAGTATAGCGGGGGCTCGTTTTTTAGGCACTGAAGCTTTCTTT. It encodes CASSIAGARFLGTEAFF.

This rearrangement joins TRBV9 to TRBJ1-2; no reliable D call. The V gene's germline CDR1 is SGDLS and CDR2 YYNGEE. With 4 bases removed from V and 5 bases from J, the gap between germline ends came to 15 bases. CDR3 size: 14 residues. DNA of the CDR3: TGTGCCAGCAGCCGAGAGGTGGCACCTTATGGCTACACCTTC. Encoded protein: CASSREVAPYGYTF.

In DNA, the CDR3 is TGTGCCAGCAGCTCGCAATTAAAGACTGGGAACTATGGCTACACCTTC. It specifies CASSSQLKTGNYGYTF. The rearrangement uses TRBV7-8 and TRBJ1-2, with D hard to call. Looked up from germline, CDR1 is SGHVS and CDR2 is FQNEAQ. The CDR3 runs 16 residues. The V and J ends lost 4 bases and 2 bases respectively, with 17 bases between them. The full variable domain, completed using reference TRBV7-8 and TRBJ1-2, is GAGVSQSPRYKVAKRGQDVALRCDPISGHVSLFWYQQALGQGPEFLTYFQNEAQLDKSGLPSDRFFAERPEGSVSTLKIQRTQQEDSAVYLCASSSQLKTGNYGYTFGSGTRLTVV.